These 8 T cell receptor beta chains were all obtained from the same sample, sequenced in a study of cytomegalovirus exposure and HLA in healthy donors. Produced via immunoSEQ multiplex PCR; TCRdb's table is partial and in-frame only. The repertoire has 90,000 to 150,000 clones, approximately 90% of them found once; the top ten carry around 4.5%. The sequenced sample was PBMCs. These receptors were collected from a man aged 18 to 29 in good health and CMV-seropositive.

This chain links TRBV6-5 with TRBJ2-1; TRBD2 is a possible D gene (5 bases). V lost 6 bases to trimming and J lost 8 bases, with 14 bases between them. CDR3 size: 13 residues. The germline gives CDR1 MNHEY, CDR2 SVGAGI. The CDR3 sequence is CASRDSLADEQFF. CDR3 DNA sequence: TGTGCCAGCAGGGACTCATTGGCCGATGAGCAGTTCTTC.

The rearrangement joins TRBV7-8 to TRBJ2-7, with 11 bases identical to TRBD2. V trimming: 1 base; J trimming: 6 bases; junction bases outside the gene matches: 5. Per germline, CDR1 SGHVS and CDR2 FQNEAQ. CDR3 length equals 15 residues. CDR3 amino acids: CASSLGVSGGAEQYF. The CDR3 nucleotides are TGTGCCAGCAGCTTAGGGGTTAGCGGGGGGGCCGAGCAGTACTTC.

The CDR3 nucleotides read TGTGCCAGCAGGAAGGGGCAGGCTCACACCGGGGAGCTGTTTTTT. Amino acid sequence: CASRKGQAHTGELFF. The chain couples TRBV25-1 to TRBJ2-2, with D tentatively TRBD1 (5 bases). This CDR3 is built from 15 residues. In germline, CDR1 is MGHDK, CDR2 SYGVNS. Trimming shortened V by 6 bases and J by 3 bases, and 14 bases separated the two germline ends.

This chain links TRBV14 with TRBJ1-1; 8 bases align to TRBD1. CDR1 and CDR2 from the germline V gene are SGHDN and FVKESK. With 5 bases clipped from V and 6 bases from J, the junction kept 5 bases outside the gene matches. The CDR3 loop spans 13 amino acids. The CDR3 sequence: CASSSGGFAEAFF. In nucleotides, the CDR3 is TGTGCCAGCAGCTCAGGGGGCTTCGCTGAAGCTTTCTTT.

V gene TRBV4-1 combines with J gene TRBJ1-4, with TRBD1 as a possible D gene (5 bases). The CDR3 spans 17 residues. Germline V gives CDR1 MGHRA, CDR2 YSYEKL. With 0 bases removed from V and 3 bases from J, the gap between germline ends came to 14 bases. CDR3: CASSQESVGASNEKLFF. DNA of the CDR3: TGCGCCAGCAGCCAAGAAAGCGTAGGGGCATCTAATGAAAAACTGTTTTTT.

This chain connects TRBV9 to TRBJ2-1; TRBD2 matches at 9 bases. Germline V gene data show CDR1 as SGDLS and CDR2 as YYNGEE. Trimming took 4 bases from V and 3 from J; bases not matched to a gene: 8. This CDR3 spans 16 amino acids. CDR3 protein: CASSPGGAGGYNEQFF. The CDR3 nucleotides are TGTGCCAGCAGCCCCGGGGGAGCGGGGGGCTACAATGAGCAGTTCTTC.

This chain joins TRBV9 and TRBJ2-3; 7 bases align to TRBD2. With 3 bases clipped from V and 1 base from J, the junction kept 8 bases outside the gene matches. The CDR3 is made up of 16 amino acids. The germline V gene has CDR1 SGDLS and CDR2 YYNGEE. CDR3 bases: TGTGCCAGCAGCGAGGCTAGCGGCCTCGGCACAGATACGCAGTATTTT. Residues: CASSEASGLGTDTQYF.

The rearrangement uses TRBV2 and TRBJ2-5, with D unclear. Per the germline V gene, CDR1 is SNHLY and CDR2 is FYNNEI. V was pared by 4 bases and J by 5 bases, with 11 bases between. The length of the CDR3 is 13 residues. CDR3 residues: CASSGLTGETQYF. The CDR3 DNA sequence: TGTGCCAGCAGTGGCTTAACCGGGGAGACCCAGTACTTC.